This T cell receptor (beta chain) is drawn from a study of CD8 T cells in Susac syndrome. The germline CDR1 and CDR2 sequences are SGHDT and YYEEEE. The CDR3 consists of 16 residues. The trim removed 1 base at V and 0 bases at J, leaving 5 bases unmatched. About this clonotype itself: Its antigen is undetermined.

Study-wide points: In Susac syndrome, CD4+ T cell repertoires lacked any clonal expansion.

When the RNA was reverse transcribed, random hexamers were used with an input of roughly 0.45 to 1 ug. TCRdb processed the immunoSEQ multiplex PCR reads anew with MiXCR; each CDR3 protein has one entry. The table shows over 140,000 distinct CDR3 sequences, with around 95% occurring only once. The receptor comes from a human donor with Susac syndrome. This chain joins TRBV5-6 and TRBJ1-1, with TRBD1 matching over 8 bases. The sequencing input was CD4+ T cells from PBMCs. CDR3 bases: TGTGCCAGCAGCTTGCCCTCGGACAGGGTGAACACTGAAGCTTTCTTT. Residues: CASSLPSDRVNTEAFF.